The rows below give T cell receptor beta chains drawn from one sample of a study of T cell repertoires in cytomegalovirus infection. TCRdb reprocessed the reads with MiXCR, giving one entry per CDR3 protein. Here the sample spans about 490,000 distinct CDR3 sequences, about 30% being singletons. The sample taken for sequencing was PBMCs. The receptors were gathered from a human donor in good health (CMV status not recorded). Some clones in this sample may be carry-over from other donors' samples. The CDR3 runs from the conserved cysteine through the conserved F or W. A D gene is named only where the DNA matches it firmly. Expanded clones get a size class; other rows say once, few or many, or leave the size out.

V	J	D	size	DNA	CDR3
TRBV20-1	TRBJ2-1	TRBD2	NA	TGCAGTGCCGACCTGGGACTAGCGGGACACAATGAGCAGTTCTTC	CSADLGLAGHNEQFF
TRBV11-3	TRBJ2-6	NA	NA	TGTGCCAGCAGCTTGGCAGGGTTGGGGGCCAACGTCCTGACTTTC	CASSLAGLGANVLTF
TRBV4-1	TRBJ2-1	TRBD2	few	TGCGCCAGCAGCCAGACCAGACTAGCAACCTACAATGAGCAGTTCTTC	CASSQTRLATYNEQFF
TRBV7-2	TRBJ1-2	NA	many	TGTGCCAGCAGCTTAGCTACTCAGGGGAACTATGGCTACACCTTC	CASSLATQGNYGYTF
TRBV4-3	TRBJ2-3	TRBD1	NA	TGCGCCAGCAGCCAACTAACAGGGACAGGGGCGTTTAGCACAGATACGCAGTATTTT	CASSQLTGTGAFSTDTQYF
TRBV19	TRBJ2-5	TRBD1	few	TGTGCCACAGCGGACAGGGCGGTTCCAGAGACCCAGTACTTC	CATADRAVPETQYF
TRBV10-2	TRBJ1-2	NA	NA	TGCGCCAGCGGGGAAGGGTTGAGTGGCTACACCTTC	CASGEGLSGYTF
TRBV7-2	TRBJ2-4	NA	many	TGTGCCAGCAGCTTAGAAGGGGGGCTCGCAAACATTCAGTACTTC	CASSLEGGLANIQYF
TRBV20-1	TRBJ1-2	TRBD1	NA	TGCAGTGCTACGGGACAGGAGATTAACTATGGCTACACCTTC	CSATGQEINYGYTF
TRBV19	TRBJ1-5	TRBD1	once	TGTGCCAGTAATGGACAGGGTTATAGTCAGCCCCAGCATTTT	CASNGQGYSQPQHF
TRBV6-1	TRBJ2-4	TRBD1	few	TGTGCCAGCAGAAAGGGACAGGGGTGGATTCAGTACTTC	CASRKGQGWIQYF
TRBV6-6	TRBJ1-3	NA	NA	TGTGCCAGCAGGGACGACAGGTTCTCTGGAAACACCATATATTTT	CASRDDRFSGNTIYF
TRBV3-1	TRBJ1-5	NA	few	TGTGCCAGCAGCCCCCCCCCGGGGCAGCCCCAGCATTTT	CASSPPPGQPQHF
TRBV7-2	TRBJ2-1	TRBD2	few	TGTGCCAGCAGCTCCCTTGGCGGGGGGTACAATGAGCAGTTCTTC	CASSSLGGGYNEQFF
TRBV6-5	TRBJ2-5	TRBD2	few	TGTGCCAGCAGTTACAAGGCCGTCTCTAGCGGGCCATTTGGGGAGACCCAGTACTTC	CASSYKAVSSGPFGETQYF
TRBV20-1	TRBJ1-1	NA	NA	TGCAGTGCTAGAGATAGGGGGAACACTGAAGCTTTCTTT	CSARDRGNTEAFF
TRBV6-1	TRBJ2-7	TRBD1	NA	TGTGCCAGCACCGAAGCGGCGGTACAGGGGCGCTACGAGCAGTACTTC	CASTEAAVQGRYEQYF
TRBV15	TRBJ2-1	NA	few	TGTGCCACCAGCGGGACGGTGGGTACCGCAGATGAGCAGTTCTTC	CATSGTVGTADEQFF
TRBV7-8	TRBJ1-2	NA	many	TGTGCCAGCAGCCTCACGGGGAGGGACTATGGCTACACCTTC	CASSLTGRDYGYTF